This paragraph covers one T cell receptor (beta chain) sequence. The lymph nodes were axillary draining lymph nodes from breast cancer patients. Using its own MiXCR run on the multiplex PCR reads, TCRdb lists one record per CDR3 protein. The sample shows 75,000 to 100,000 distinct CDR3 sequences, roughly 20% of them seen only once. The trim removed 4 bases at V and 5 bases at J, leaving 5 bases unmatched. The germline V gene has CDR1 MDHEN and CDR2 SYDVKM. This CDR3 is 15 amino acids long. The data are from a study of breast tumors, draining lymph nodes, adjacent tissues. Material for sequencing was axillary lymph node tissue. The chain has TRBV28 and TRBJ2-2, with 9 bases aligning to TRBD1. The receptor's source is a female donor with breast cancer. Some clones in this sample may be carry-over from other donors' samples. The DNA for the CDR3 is TGTGCCAGCAGTTGGAACAGGGGGCTAACCGGGGAGCTGTTTTTT. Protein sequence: CASSWNRGLTGELFF. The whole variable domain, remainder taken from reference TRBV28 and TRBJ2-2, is DVKVTQSSRYLVKRTGEKVFLECVQDMDHENMFWYRQDPGLGLRLIYFSYDVKMKEKGDIPEGYSVSREKKERFSLILESASTNQTSMYLCASSWNRGLTGELFFGEGSRLTVL.